This T cell receptor beta chain was identified in a study of T-cell reconstitution after alpha-beta-depleted transplantation in children. For TCRbeta, the library was prepared with unique molecular identifiers. TCRdb re-derived calls from the PCR reads in MiXCR, one entry per CDR3 protein. The sample holds about 610,000 distinct CDR3 sequences; 8% to 11% are singletons and the top ten take roughly 4%. This clonotype was counted many times. Germline CDR1 is SGHRS and CDR2 is YFSETQ. V was cut by 3 bases and J by 2 bases, with 15 bases left in between. The CDR3 contains 16 residues. The source material was PBMCs from the stem cell graft donor, sampled from the stem cell graft. This TCR was sampled from a human donor who donated a stem cell graft to a child with acute myeloid leukemia. The V gene is TRBV5-1, the J gene TRBJ2-1; D is perhaps TRBD2 (6 bases). The CDR3 DNA reads as TGCGCCAGCAGCTCGACCGGGACTGCGACCTACAATGAGCAGTTCTTC. This sequence encodes CASSSTGTATYNEQFF.